The TCR beta chain under discussion was sequenced for a study of blood T cell repertoires in COVID-19. Study-wide context: In each case, the material was cDNA or gDNA derived from T cells, B-cell-depleted T cells, or PBMCs.

Points on this clone: Other nucleotide sequences in the sample specify the same CDR3.

Germline CDR1 and CDR2: MNHEY and SMNVEV (reference sequence). Trimming cost V 6 bases and J 0 bases, with 7 bases left between them. The CDR3 is 13 residues long. In the study's own analysis: Nucleated cell counts were estimated from reference gene primer amplification. Sequencing used immunoSEQ multiplex PCR; TCRdb keeps in-frame clones, though not all of them. V and J calls and clone size are as listed in that table; D and trimming were resolved from the DNA. The sample includes approximately 180,000 clones, roughly 84% of them seen just once. The sample comprised peripheral blood. The TCR sequence derives from an elderly woman with acute or convalescent COVID-19. The chain carries TRBV27 and TRBJ2-3, with D possibly matching TRBD1 (5 bases). In DNA form, the CDR3 reads TGTGCCAGCAGGCAGGGAAGCACAGATACGCAGTATTTT. Translated: CASRQGSTDTQYF.